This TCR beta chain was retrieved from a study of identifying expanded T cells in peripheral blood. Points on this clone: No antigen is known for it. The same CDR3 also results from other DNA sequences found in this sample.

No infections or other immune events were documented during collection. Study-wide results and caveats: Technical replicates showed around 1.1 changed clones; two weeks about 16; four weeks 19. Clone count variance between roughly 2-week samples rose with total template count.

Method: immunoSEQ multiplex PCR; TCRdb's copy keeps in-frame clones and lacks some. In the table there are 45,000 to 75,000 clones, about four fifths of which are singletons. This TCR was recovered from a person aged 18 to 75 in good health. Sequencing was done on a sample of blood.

The CDR3 loop reads CASSLGQGREQYF. DNA for the CDR3: TGTGCCAGCTCATTAGGACAGGGGCGGGAGCAGTACTTC. The chain recombines TRBV18 with TRBJ2-7; 9 bases align to TRBD1. Germline V gives CDR1 KGHSH, CDR2 LQKENI. This CDR3 contains 13 residues. The V and J ends lost 5 bases and 7 bases, in that order; junction bases with no gene match: 6.